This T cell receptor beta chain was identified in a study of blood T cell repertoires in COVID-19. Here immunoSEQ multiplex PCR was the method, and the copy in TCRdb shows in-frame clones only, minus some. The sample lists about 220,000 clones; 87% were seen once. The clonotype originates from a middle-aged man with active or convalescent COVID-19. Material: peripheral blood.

This chain's CDR3 is CAGKGVGSYNEQFF. DNA for the CDR3: TGCGCCGGCAAAGGGGTAGGGTCCTACAATGAGCAGTTCTTC. The V call is TRBV5-1, the J call TRBJ2-1, with D possibly TRBD1 on 5 matching bases. Germline V lookup: CDR1 SGHRS, CDR2 YFSETQ. V gave up 10 bases and J gave up 1 base, with 15 bases separating them. This CDR3 has 14 amino acids.